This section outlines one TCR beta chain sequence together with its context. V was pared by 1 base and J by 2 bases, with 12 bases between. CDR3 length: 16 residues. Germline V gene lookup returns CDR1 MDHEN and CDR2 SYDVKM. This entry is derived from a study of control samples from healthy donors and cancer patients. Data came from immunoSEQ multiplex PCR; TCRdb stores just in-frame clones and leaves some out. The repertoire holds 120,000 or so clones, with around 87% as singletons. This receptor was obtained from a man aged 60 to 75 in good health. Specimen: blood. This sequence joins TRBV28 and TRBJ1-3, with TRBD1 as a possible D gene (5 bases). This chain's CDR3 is CASSLFGAETGNTIYF. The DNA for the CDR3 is TGTGCCAGCAGTTTATTTGGGGCAGAGACTGGAAACACCATATATTTT.